One sample yielded the 18 T cell receptor beta chains listed below, sequenced in a study of blood T cells in healthy people across ages. The second PCR ran roughly 6 to 11 cycles with a sample-barcoded 5' primer and J-beta primers. One entry per CDR3 protein, called by TCRdb with MiXCR from the 5' RACE reads. The sample yields fewer than 1,200,000 distinct CDR3 sequences, roughly 24% seen once. These data were also filed under a second study, of T cells of mothers and their children.

Sequencing was performed on blood. The receptors were gathered from a girl aged 2-10 years in good health.

This clonotype has more than one count but fewer than ten. V is TRBV19 and J is TRBJ1-5; TRBD1 matches 8 bases. The V and J ends lost 8 bases and 6 bases, in that order; junction bases with no gene match: 6. Per the germline V gene, CDR1 is LNHDA and CDR2 is SQIVND (reference sequence). This CDR3 region has 13 residues. For the CDR3, the DNA is TGTGCCAGTCTGACAGGGGTGGGTCAGCCCCAGCATTTT. It yields the protein CASLTGVGQPQHF.

This sequence joins TRBV18 and TRBJ1-5; weak D call: TRBD1 (6 bases). Germline values: CDR1 KGHSH, CDR2 LQKENI. This CDR3 spans 15 amino acids. V gave up 5 bases and J gave up 6 bases, with 17 bases separating them. CDR3 DNA sequence: TGTGCCAGCTCATTAGGCAGGGGCGCGGGTCAGCCCCAGCATTTT. Protein: CASSLGRGAGQPQHF.

This clonotype has a handful of counts. The V call is TRBV2, the J call TRBJ1-5, with D perhaps TRBD1 (5 bases). V was pared by 0 bases and J by 2 bases, with 11 bases between. CDR1 SNHLY and CDR2 FYNNEI come from the germline V gene. The CDR3 contains 16 residues. The CDR3 nucleotides read TGTGCCAGCAGTGAAGCGCTTGCCAGGGGCAATCAGCCCCAGCATTTT. Its protein is CASSEALARGNQPQHF. The entire variable domain, with the rest obtained from reference TRBV2 and TRBJ1-5, is as follows: EPEVTQTPSHQVTQMGQEVILRCVPISNHLYFYWYRQILGQKVEFLVSFYNNEISEKSEIFDDQFSVERPDGSNFTLKIRSTKLEDSAMYFCASSEALARGNQPQHFGDGTRLSIL.

The chain has TRBV29-1 and TRBJ2-2; 8 bases map to TRBD1. Per germline, CDR1 SQVTM and CDR2 ANQGSEA. The CDR3 is 12 residues long. CDR3 loop: CSGQGESGELFF. The CDR3 nucleotides read TGCAGTGGACAGGGAGAGTCCGGGGAGCTGTTTTTT.

This clonotype came up many times. The chain has TRBV7-3 and TRBJ2-5; TRBD2 matches 8 bases. V was pared by 3 bases and J by 2 bases, with 5 bases of the junction left unmatched. There are 15 residues in the CDR3. In germline, CDR1 is SGHTA, CDR2 FQGTGA. The chain's CDR3 is CASSLLAGSQETQYF. For the CDR3, the DNA is TGTGCCAGCAGCTTGTTAGCGGGAAGTCAAGAGACCCAGTACTTC. Combining the CDR3 with reference TRBV7-3 and TRBJ2-5 gives the whole variable domain GAGVSQTPSNKVTEKGKYVELRCDPISGHTALYWYRQSLGQGPEFLIYFQGTGAADDSGLPNDRFFAVRPEGSVSTLKIQRTERGDSAVYLCASSLLAGSQETQYFGPGTRLLVL.

The chain carries TRBV20-1 and TRBJ1-5; 8 positions match TRBD1. Germline V gene lookup returns CDR1 DFQATT and CDR2 SNEGSKA (reference sequence). This CDR3 is built from 16 residues. The ends lost 7 bases at V and 2 bases at J; junction bases unmatched: 13. The CDR3 here is CSELPGQGSGNQPQHF. The CDR3 DNA sequence: TGCAGTGAATTGCCCGGACAGGGTTCGGGCAATCAGCCCCAGCATTTT.

There are a few counts of this clonotype. The chain has TRBV2 and TRBJ2-2, with D maybe TRBD1 (6 bases). V was trimmed by 6 bases and J by 8 bases, leaving 13 bases between them. The CDR3 sequence is 13 residues long. Germline CDR1 is SNHLY and CDR2 is FYNNEI. The DNA for the CDR3 is TGTGCCAGCAGGCTAAGGACAGAGGGGGAGCTGTTTTTT. This translates into CASRLRTEGELFF.

This clonotype was observed a few times. The chain uses TRBV4-1 and TRBJ2-5, with unresolved D. TRBJ2-7 explains the end of the DNA better; the J call may be wrong. Germline CDR1 is MGHRA and CDR2 is YSYEKL. There are 14 residues in the CDR3. The CDR3 DNA follows: TGCGCCAGCAGCCAATGGACGGATTCCTACGAGCAGTACTTC. Amino acid sequence: CASSQWTDSYEQYF.

The chain links TRBV20-1 to TRBJ2-3; no clear D gene. CDR3 length: 13 residues. Germline V gives CDR1 DFQATT, CDR2 SNEGSKA (reference sequence). V lost 3 bases and J lost 5, with 12 bases in between. The CDR3 here is CSASRADLDTQYF. The CDR3 DNA reads as TGCAGTGCTAGTCGTGCAGATTTAGATACGCAGTATTTT.

This clonotype has just one count. The rearrangement uses TRBV7-9 and TRBJ1-1, with D uncertain. The V end was cut by 5 bases, the J end by 8 bases, with 12 bases between. The CDR3 extends over 12 amino acids. The germline V gene encodes CDR1 SEHNR and CDR2 FQNEAQ (reference sequence). This chain's CDR3 is CASSQGDSEAFF. The CDR3 DNA reads TGTGCCAGCAGCCAAGGAGATTCGGAAGCTTTCTTT.

A few counts support this clonotype. Since no conserved phenylalanine or tryptophan closes the CDR3, a read error is the likely cause. The chain recombines TRBV3-1 with TRBJ2-5; 7 nucleotides align to TRBD2. Germline V gives CDR1 LGHDT, CDR2 YNNKEL (reference sequence). The CDR3 contains 14 residues. J was trimmed by 5 bases and V by 4 bases; bases with no gene match: 7. For the CDR3, the DNA is TGTGCCAGCAGCCGGCGGGAGACAAGGGAGACCCAGTACCTC. Its protein is CASSRRETRETQYL.

This sequence joins TRBV7-2 and TRBJ2-7; 14 nucleotides align to TRBD2. This CDR3 is built from 15 residues. Trimming cost V 5 bases and J 5 bases; bases outside gene matches: 5. CDR1 is SGHTA and CDR2 is FQGNSA in the germline V gene. The CDR3: CASSGTSGRWNEQYF. The CDR3 region has the DNA TGTGCCAGCAGCGGGACTAGCGGGAGATGGAACGAGCAGTACTTC.

This clonotype was found a few times. The chain uses TRBV7-9 and TRBJ1-3; possibly TRBD1 for D (6 bases). Germline CDR1 is SEHNR and CDR2 is FQNEAQ (reference sequence). V shed 7 bases and J shed 9 bases, with 19 bases lying between them. The CDR3 sequence is 14 residues long. CDR3: CASIPDSLWSTIYF. The CDR3 nucleotides read TGTGCCAGCATCCCGGACAGTTTATGGTCCACCATATATTTT.

This clonotype was counted only a few times. This rearrangement joins TRBV29-1 to TRBJ2-4, with a tentative D call TRBD1 (6 bases). This CDR3 is 16 amino acids long. V was pared by 8 bases and J by 0 bases, with 20 bases between. Germline assignment: CDR1 SQVTM and CDR2 ANQGSEA. The CDR3 DNA sequence: TGCAGCCTAAGGTGGGGGCAACCCCTAGCCAAAAACATTCAGTACTTC. It encodes CSLRWGQPLAKNIQYF. The full variable domain, rest sourced from reference TRBV29-1 and TRBJ2-4, is SAVISQKPSRDICQRGTSLTIQCQVDSQVTMMFWYRQQPGQSLTLIATANQGSEATYESGFVIDKFPISRPNLTFSTLTVSNMSPEDSSIYLCSLRWGQPLAKNIQYFGAGTRLSVL.

This clonotype has only a few counts. The genes are TRBV6-2 or TRBV6-3 and TRBJ2-3; 8 nucleotides agree with TRBD2. V shed 6 bases and J 5 bases; nucleotides not matched to a gene: 10. Germline V gives CDR1 MNHEY, CDR2 SVGEGT. This CDR3 comprises 15 residues. CDR3 in amino acids: CASSSGTSLVDTQYF. CDR3 DNA: TGTGCCAGCAGCTCCGGGACTAGTCTCGTAGATACGCAGTATTTT.

This sequence joins TRBV5-1 and TRBJ2-7; D is perhaps TRBD1 or TRBD2 (6 bases each). V was clipped by 0 bases and J by 2 bases, with 18 bases between them. The germline gives CDR1 SGHRS, CDR2 YFSETQ. CDR3 size: 17 residues. The CDR3 protein is CASSLDIGGKSTYEQYF. The CDR3 DNA reads as TGCGCCAGCAGCTTGGATATCGGGGGCAAATCGACCTACGAGCAGTACTTC.

The chain links TRBV3-1 to TRBJ2-1; 11 bases match TRBD2. V lost 2 bases, J lost 6 bases, and 6 bases stayed unmatched. The CDR3 loop spans 16 amino acids. Germline-derived CDR1 and CDR2 are LGHDT and YNNKEL (reference sequence). CDR3 loop: CASSQTGLAGGNEQFF. DNA of the CDR3: TGTGCCAGCAGCCAAACGGGGCTAGCGGGGGGCAATGAGCAGTTCTTC.

V usage is TRBV5-1 and J usage is TRBJ2-3; 11 bases fit TRBD2. The V gene's germline CDR1 is SGHRS and CDR2 YFSETQ. The CDR3 is made up of 16 amino acids. V shed 2 bases and J 1 base; nucleotides not matched to a gene: 3. CDR3 DNA sequence: TGCGCCAGCAGCTTACTAGCGGGGGCCCGCACAGATACGCAGTATTTT. This codes for CASSLLAGARTDTQYF.